A selection of T cell receptor beta chains follows, all from one sample in a study of TIL therapy for anti-PD-1-resistant metastatic lung cancer. Libraries were prepared by immunoSEQ multiplex PCR; TCRdb keeps only in-frame clonotypes and omits some of them. In the table there are roughly 11,000 clones, about 80% of which are singletons. The sequencing used blood, collected at baseline. Every receptor here comes from a person aged 25-85 years with non-small cell lung cancer. CDR3s include the opening cysteine and the closing phenylalanine or tryptophan. Fields, in order: V gene, clone size, J gene, D gene, CDR3 protein, CDR3 DNA. The D gene is left open where the match is weak. Not all rows give a size; the values are once, few, many and, for expanded clones, a class.

V gene: TRBV7-3; clone size: NA; J gene: TRBJ2-1; D gene: TRBD2; CDR3 protein: CASSLSASGHYNEQFF; CDR3 DNA: TGTGCCAGCAGCTTATCGGCTAGCGGGCACTACAATGAGCAGTTCTTC
V gene: TRBV9; clone size: few; J gene: TRBJ1-3; D gene: TRBD1; CDR3 protein: CASSPRTTGAHGNTIYF; CDR3 DNA: TGTGCCAGCAGCCCACGAACGACAGGGGCGCATGGAAACACCATATATTTT
V gene: TRBV18; clone size: NA; J gene: TRBJ2-7; D gene: TRBD2; CDR3 protein: CASSPPGLAGAYEQYF; CDR3 DNA: TGTGCCAGCTCACCACCCGGACTAGCGGGGGCCTACGAGCAGTACTTC
V gene: TRBV19; clone size: NA; J gene: TRBJ1-1; D gene: NA; CDR3 protein: CASSRNQGRGTEAFF; CDR3 DNA: TGTGCCAGTAGCCGAAATCAGGGGCGAGGGACTGAAGCTTTCTTT
V gene: TRBV10-3; clone size: few; J gene: TRBJ2-2; D gene: NA; CDR3 protein: CAISEISEDTGELFF; CDR3 DNA: TGTGCCATCAGTGAGATTAGCGAGGACACCGGGGAGCTGTTTTTT
V gene: TRBV5-6; clone size: NA; J gene: TRBJ2-7; D gene: TRBD1; CDR3 protein: CASSLVSGTGFHEQYF; CDR3 DNA: TGTGCCAGCAGCTTGGTGTCCGGGACAGGGTTCCACGAGCAGTACTTC
V gene: TRBV27; clone size: NA; J gene: TRBJ1-1; D gene: NA; CDR3 protein: CASSLRPELATEAFF; CDR3 DNA: TGTGCCAGCAGTTTAAGGCCAGAATTGGCCACTGAAGCTTTCTTT
V gene: TRBV2; clone size: NA; J gene: TRBJ2-7; D gene: TRBD2; CDR3 protein: CASSPTPGLAGGPSYEQYF; CDR3 DNA: TGTGCCAGCAGCCCGACCCCGGGACTAGCGGGAGGGCCATCTTACGAGCAGTACTTC
V gene: TRBV7-2; clone size: NA; J gene: TRBJ2-7; D gene: TRBD2; CDR3 protein: CASRVAVSGNGYEQYF; CDR3 DNA: TGTGCCAGCAGAGTAGCGGTTAGCGGGAATGGGTACGAGCAGTACTTC
V gene: TRBV11-2; clone size: NA; J gene: TRBJ2-3; D gene: TRBD2; CDR3 protein: CASSPRLAGEADTQYF; CDR3 DNA: TGTGCCAGCAGCCCCCGACTAGCGGGAGAGGCAGATACGCAGTATTTT
V gene: TRBV5-1; clone size: once; J gene: TRBJ2-5; D gene: TRBD1; CDR3 protein: CASWTGGVRETQYF; CDR3 DNA: TGCGCCAGCTGGACAGGGGGCGTGAGAGAGACCCAGTACTTC
V gene: TRBV5-1; clone size: NA; J gene: TRBJ2-5; D gene: NA; CDR3 protein: CASSRDIPRETQYF; CDR3 DNA: TGCGCCAGCAGCCGGGACATCCCAAGGGAGACCCAGTACTTC
V gene: TRBV6-5; clone size: NA; J gene: TRBJ2-6; D gene: NA; CDR3 protein: CASSYASGANVLTF; CDR3 DNA: TGTGCCAGCAGTTACGCCTCAGGGGCCAACGTCCTGACTTTC
V gene: TRBV13; clone size: few; J gene: TRBJ2-7; D gene: NA; CDR3 protein: CASSLGEGSYEQYF; CDR3 DNA: TGTGCCAGCAGCTTAGGGGAGGGCTCCTACGAGCAGTACTTC
V gene: TRBV21-1; clone size: NA; J gene: TRBJ2-7; D gene: NA; CDR3 protein: CASKCPRLSGSYEQYF; CDR3 DNA: TGTGCCAGCAAGTGTCCCCGGCTGTCGGGGTCCTACGAGCAGTACTTC
V gene: TRBV30; clone size: NA; J gene: TRBJ2-6; D gene: NA; CDR3 protein: CAWSPKDGNSGANVLTF; CDR3 DNA: TGTGCCTGGAGTCCCAAAGACGGGAACTCTGGGGCCAACGTCCTGACTTTC
V gene: TRBV2; clone size: NA; J gene: TRBJ2-5; D gene: TRBD1; CDR3 protein: CASRLQGAETQYF; CDR3 DNA: TGTGCCAGCAGACTACAGGGGGCGGAGACCCAGTACTTC
V gene: TRBV18; clone size: NA; J gene: TRBJ2-3; D gene: TRBD2; CDR3 protein: CASSPGRAPDTQYF; CDR3 DNA: TGTGCCAGCTCTCCCGGGAGGGCCCCAGATACGCAGTATTTT
V gene: TRBV18; clone size: NA; J gene: TRBJ2-1; D gene: NA; CDR3 protein: CASSPRENEQFF; CDR3 DNA: TGTGCCAGCTCACCCAGGGAAAATGAGCAGTTCTTC
V gene: TRBV18; clone size: NA; J gene: TRBJ2-3; D gene: NA; CDR3 protein: CASSPPSTDTQYF; CDR3 DNA: TGTGCCAGCTCACCACCCTCCACAGATACGCAGTATTTT
V gene: TRBV19; clone size: NA; J gene: TRBJ2-2; D gene: NA; CDR3 protein: CASSMGGRGTGELFF; CDR3 DNA: TGTGCCAGTAGTATGGGGGGTAGGGGCACCGGGGAGCTGTTTTTT
V gene: TRBV18; clone size: NA; J gene: TRBJ2-1; D gene: NA; CDR3 protein: CASSPLTANNEQFF; CDR3 DNA: TGTGCCAGCTCACCACTCACAGCAAACAATGAGCAGTTCTTC
V gene: TRBV5-1; clone size: NA; J gene: TRBJ2-3; D gene: TRBD2; CDR3 protein: CASSFSGASTDTQYF; CDR3 DNA: TGCGCCAGCAGCTTCAGCGGGGCTAGCACAGATACGCAGTATTTT
V gene: TRBV9; clone size: once; J gene: TRBJ2-5; D gene: TRBD2; CDR3 protein: CASSSPDGGIQETQYF; CDR3 DNA: TGTGCCAGCAGCTCCCCGGACGGGGGGATCCAAGAGACCCAGTACTTC
V gene: TRBV6-6; clone size: NA; J gene: TRBJ1-2; D gene: NA; CDR3 protein: CASSYDGNYGYTF; CDR3 DNA: TGTGCCAGCAGTTACGACGGGAACTATGGCTACACCTTC
V gene: TRBV4-1; clone size: NA; J gene: TRBJ1-1; D gene: NA; CDR3 protein: CASSQDGDAVEAFF; CDR3 DNA: TGCGCCAGCAGCCAAGATGGGGACGCAGTTGAAGCTTTCTTT
V gene: TRBV4-3; clone size: NA; J gene: TRBJ2-2; D gene: TRBD1; CDR3 protein: CASSRDRGTGELFF; CDR3 DNA: TGCGCCAGCAGCCGAGACAGGGGAACCGGGGAGCTGTTTTTT
V gene: TRBV11-2; clone size: NA; J gene: TRBJ2-1; D gene: NA; CDR3 protein: CASSLAGRSSYNEQFF; CDR3 DNA: TGTGCCAGCAGCTTAGCCGGCAGAAGCTCCTACAATGAGCAGTTCTTC
V gene: TRBV6-1; clone size: NA; J gene: TRBJ2-2; D gene: NA; CDR3 protein: CASSRLVGELFF; CDR3 DNA: TGTGCCAGCAGTAGACTCGTTGGGGAGCTGTTTTTT
V gene: TRBV5-5; clone size: NA; J gene: TRBJ1-2; D gene: NA; CDR3 protein: CASSSSGVYGYTF; CDR3 DNA: TGTGCCAGCAGCTCCTCAGGGGTCTATGGCTACACCTTC
V gene: TRBV13; clone size: NA; J gene: TRBJ2-7; D gene: TRBD1; CDR3 protein: CASSDRDRNYEQYF; CDR3 DNA: TGTGCCAGCAGCGACCGGGACAGGAACTACGAGCAGTACTTC
V gene: TRBV7-2; clone size: NA; J gene: TRBJ2-2; D gene: NA; CDR3 protein: CASSFASIGELFF; CDR3 DNA: TGTGCCAGCAGCTTTGCCTCGATCGGGGAGCTGTTTTTT
V gene: TRBV6-5; clone size: NA; J gene: TRBJ2-1; D gene: TRBD2; CDR3 protein: CASSPGLAAYNEQFF; CDR3 DNA: TGTGCCAGCAGTCCAGGACTAGCGGCTTACAATGAGCAGTTCTTC
V gene: TRBV29-1; clone size: NA; J gene: TRBJ1-1; D gene: NA; CDR3 protein: CSALKSAEGQAFF; CDR3 DNA: TGCAGCGCCCTCAAGTCAGCGGAGGGACAAGCTTTCTTT
V gene: TRBV7-2; clone size: NA; J gene: TRBJ2-2; D gene: NA; CDR3 protein: CASSYHTGANTGELFF; CDR3 DNA: TGTGCCAGCAGCTATCACACTGGAGCGAACACCGGGGAGCTGTTTTTT
V gene: TRBV4-2; clone size: NA; J gene: TRBJ2-3; D gene: NA; CDR3 protein: CASSQDEASGTDTQYF; CDR3 DNA: TGTGCCAGCAGCCAAGATGAGGCTAGCGGCACAGATACGCAGTATTTT
V gene: TRBV27; clone size: NA; J gene: TRBJ1-1; D gene: NA; CDR3 protein: CASSSGLWTEAFF; CDR3 DNA: TGTGCCAGCAGTTCCGGGCTTTGGACTGAAGCTTTCTTT
V gene: TRBV7-2; clone size: few; J gene: TRBJ2-7; D gene: TRBD2; CDR3 protein: CASSLGLAGGTVYEQYF; CDR3 DNA: TGTGCCAGCAGCCTGGGACTAGCGGGAGGAACTGTCTACGAGCAGTACTTC
V gene: TRBV2; clone size: NA; J gene: TRBJ1-1; D gene: NA; CDR3 protein: CASHTRMNTEAFF; CDR3 DNA: TGTGCCAGCCACACCCGGATGAACACTGAAGCTTTCTTT
V gene: TRBV6-1; clone size: NA; J gene: TRBJ2-3; D gene: TRBD2; CDR3 protein: CASSGLAGGPDTQYF; CDR3 DNA: TGTGCCAGCAGTGGGCTAGCGGGAGGGCCAGATACGCAGTATTTT
V gene: TRBV7-9; clone size: NA; J gene: TRBJ2-1; D gene: TRBD1; CDR3 protein: CASSPGQGPYNEQFF; CDR3 DNA: TGTGCCAGCAGCCCGGGACAGGGCCCTTACAATGAGCAGTTCTTC
V gene: TRBV6-5; clone size: NA; J gene: TRBJ2-4; D gene: TRBD1; CDR3 protein: CASRDREAKNIQYF; CDR3 DNA: TGTGCCAGCAGAGACAGGGAGGCCAAAAACATTCAGTACTTC
V gene: TRBV28; clone size: NA; J gene: TRBJ2-1; D gene: TRBD1; CDR3 protein: CASWGQGPRNEQFF; CDR3 DNA: TGTGCCAGCTGGGGACAGGGCCCTCGCAATGAGCAGTTCTTC
V gene: TRBV5-1; clone size: NA; J gene: TRBJ2-7; D gene: NA; CDR3 protein: CASSWTDGYEQYF; CDR3 DNA: TGCGCCAGCAGCTGGACGGACGGCTACGAGCAGTACTTC
V gene: TRBV7-2; clone size: NA; J gene: TRBJ2-7; D gene: TRBD1; CDR3 protein: CASSTDRNAYEQYF; CDR3 DNA: TGTGCCAGCAGCACGGACAGGAATGCCTACGAGCAGTACTTC
V gene: TRBV4-2; clone size: NA; J gene: TRBJ2-2; D gene: NA; CDR3 protein: CASSQDRGASAELFF; CDR3 DNA: TGTGCCAGCAGCCAAGACAGGGGAGCTTCCGCGGAGCTGTTTTTT
V gene: TRBV6-5; clone size: NA; J gene: TRBJ2-7; D gene: TRBD1; CDR3 protein: CASSYNRGFEQYF; CDR3 DNA: TGTGCCAGCAGTTACAACAGGGGGTTCGAGCAGTACTTC
V gene: TRBV7-9; clone size: NA; J gene: TRBJ2-3; D gene: TRBD2; CDR3 protein: CASSLAGRTDTQYF; CDR3 DNA: TGTGCCAGCAGCTTAGCCGGGAGGACAGATACGCAGTATTTT